This T cell receptor beta chain appears in the sequencing data of a study of T cells after posttransplantation cyclophosphamide. Findings and limits, study-wide: Later post-transplant blood repertoires were often dominated by donor CD8+ memory clones.

A remark on this clone: The antigen remains undetermined.

TCRdb's table, derived via immunoSEQ multiplex PCR, lists solely in-frame clones and lacks some. The sample carries about 20,000 clones, more than 80% recorded once. Control samples came 1 year after myeloablative marrow transplants with methotrexate plus calcineurin inhibitor. The CDR3 length is 12 residues. The J segment lost 10 bases and the V segment lost 5 bases, leaving 6 bases of the junction unmatched. The germline gives CDR1 SGHDT, CDR2 YYEEEE. This receptor was identified in a female patient in her 30s who received an allogeneic stem cell transplant from an unrelated donor, was CMV-positive, and had acute and chronic GVHD. A subset of T cells may come from the graft donor. The material sequenced was PBMCs, taken just over 350 days after allogeneic stem cell transplant with calcineurin inhibitor and methotrexate. The chain couples TRBV5-6 to TRBJ2-1; 7 bases line up with TRBD2. The CDR3 DNA is TGTGCCAGCAGAAAGGGAGGGGCCGAGCAGTTCTTC. Encoded protein: CASRKGGAEQFF.